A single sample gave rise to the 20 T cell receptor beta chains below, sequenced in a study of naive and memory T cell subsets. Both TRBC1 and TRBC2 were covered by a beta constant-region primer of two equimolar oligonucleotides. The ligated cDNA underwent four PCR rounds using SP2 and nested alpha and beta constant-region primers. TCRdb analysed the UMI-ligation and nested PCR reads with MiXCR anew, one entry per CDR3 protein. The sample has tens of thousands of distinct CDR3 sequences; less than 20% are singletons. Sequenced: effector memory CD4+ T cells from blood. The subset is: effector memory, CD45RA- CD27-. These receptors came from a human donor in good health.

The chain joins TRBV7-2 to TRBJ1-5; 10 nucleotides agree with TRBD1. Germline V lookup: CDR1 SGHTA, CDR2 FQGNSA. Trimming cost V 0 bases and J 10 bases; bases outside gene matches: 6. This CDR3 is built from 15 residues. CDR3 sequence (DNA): TGTGCCAGCAGCTTAGCGGGGACAGGGGCCCGCCCCCAGCATTTT. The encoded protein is CASSLAGTGARPQHF.

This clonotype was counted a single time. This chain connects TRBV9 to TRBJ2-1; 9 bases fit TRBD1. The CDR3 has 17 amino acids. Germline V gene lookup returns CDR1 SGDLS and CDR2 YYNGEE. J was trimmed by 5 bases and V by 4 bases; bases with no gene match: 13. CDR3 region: CASSRWFDRGLDNEQFF. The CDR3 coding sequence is TGTGCCAGCAGCCGGTGGTTTGACAGGGGGTTAGACAATGAGCAGTTCTTC.

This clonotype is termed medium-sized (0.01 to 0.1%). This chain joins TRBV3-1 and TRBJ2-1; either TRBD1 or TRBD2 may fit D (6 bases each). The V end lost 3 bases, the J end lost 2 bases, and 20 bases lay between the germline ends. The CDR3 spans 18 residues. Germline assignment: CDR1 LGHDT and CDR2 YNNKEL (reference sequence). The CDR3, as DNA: TGTGCCAGCAGCCACAGTTCCCCCGGGGGCCTACCCTACAATGAGCAGTTCTTC. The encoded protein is CASSHSSPGGLPYNEQFF.

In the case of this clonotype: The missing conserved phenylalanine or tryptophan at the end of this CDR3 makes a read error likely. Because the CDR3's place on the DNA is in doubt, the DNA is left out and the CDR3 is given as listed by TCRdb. The CDR3 sequence is CASSPKGPYEQDG. The chain combines TRBV7-9 with TRBJ2-7. The CDR3 is 13 amino acids in total, end residues counted. Germline values: CDR1 SEHNR, CDR2 FQNEAQ (reference sequence).

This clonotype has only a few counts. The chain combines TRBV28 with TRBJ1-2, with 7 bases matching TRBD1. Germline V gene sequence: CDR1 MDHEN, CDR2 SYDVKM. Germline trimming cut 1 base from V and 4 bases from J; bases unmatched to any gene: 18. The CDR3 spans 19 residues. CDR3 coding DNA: TGTGCCAGCAGTTTATTGGGGAACCTAAACAGGGGAAGTGGCTATGGCTACACCTTC. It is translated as CASSLLGNLNRGSGYGYTF.

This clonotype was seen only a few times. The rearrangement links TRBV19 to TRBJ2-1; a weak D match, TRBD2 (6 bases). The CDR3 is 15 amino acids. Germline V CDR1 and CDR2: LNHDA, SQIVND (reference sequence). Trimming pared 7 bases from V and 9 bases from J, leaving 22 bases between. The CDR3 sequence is CASTPDYKAPREQFF. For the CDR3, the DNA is TGTGCCAGTACCCCGGACTATAAGGCCCCTCGTGAGCAGTTCTTC.

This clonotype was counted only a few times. CDR3 DNA sequence: TGCAGCGTTGCCGACAGGGGGTCTATCAATGAGCAGTTCTTC. Translation gives CSVADRGSINEQFF. The chain links TRBV29-1 to TRBJ2-1; TRBD1 matches 9 bases. CDR3 size: 14 residues. V gave up 4 bases and J gave up 6 bases; unmatched junction bases: 7. Germline CDR1 and CDR2: SQVTM and ANQGSEA.

In nucleotides, the CDR3 is TGTGCCAGCAGCCCTAAGACAGCCTACGAGCAGTACTTC. Protein sequence: CASSPKTAYEQYF. The V gene is TRBV7-8, the J gene TRBJ2-7; possibly TRBD1 for D (5 bases). Trimming pared 5 bases from V and 2 bases from J, leaving 10 bases between. CDR1 and CDR2 from the germline V gene are SGHVS and FQNEAQ. This CDR3 spans 13 amino acids. The full variable domain, in which reference TRBV7-8 and TRBJ2-7 provide the parts outside the CDR3, is GAGVSQSPRYKVAKRGQDVALRCDPISGHVSLFWYQQALGQGPEFLTYFQNEAQLDKSGLPSDRFFAERPEGSVSTLKIQRTQQEDSAVYLCASSPKTAYEQYFGPGTRLTVT.

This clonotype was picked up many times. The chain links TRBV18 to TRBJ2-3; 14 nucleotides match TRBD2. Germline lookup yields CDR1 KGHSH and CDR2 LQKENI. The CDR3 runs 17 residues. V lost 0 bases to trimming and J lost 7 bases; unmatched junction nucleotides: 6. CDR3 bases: TGTGCCAGCTCACCACCCGGGACTAGCGGGAGCTACTATACGCAGTATTTT. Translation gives CASSPPGTSGSYYTQYF. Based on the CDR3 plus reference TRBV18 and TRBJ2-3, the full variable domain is NAGVMQNPRHLVRRRGQEARLRCSPMKGHSHVYWYRQLPEEGLKFMVYLQKENIIDESGMPKERFSAEFPKEGPSILRIQQVVRGDSAAYFCASSPPGTSGSYYTQYFGPGTRLTVL.

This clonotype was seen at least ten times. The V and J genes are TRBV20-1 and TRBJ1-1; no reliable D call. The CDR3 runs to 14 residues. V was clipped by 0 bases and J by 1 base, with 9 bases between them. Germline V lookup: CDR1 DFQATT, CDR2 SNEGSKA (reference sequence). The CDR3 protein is CSARDRLRNTEAFF. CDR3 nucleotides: TGCAGTGCTAGAGATCGGTTGCGGAACACTGAAGCTTTCTTT.

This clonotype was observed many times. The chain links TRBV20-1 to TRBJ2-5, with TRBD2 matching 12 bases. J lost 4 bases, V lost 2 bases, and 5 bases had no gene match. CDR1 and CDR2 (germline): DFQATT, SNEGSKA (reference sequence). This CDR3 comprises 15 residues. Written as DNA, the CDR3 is TGCAGTGCTAGAAAGACTAGCGGGAGAGGAGAGACCCAGTACTTC. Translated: CSARKTSGRGETQYF.

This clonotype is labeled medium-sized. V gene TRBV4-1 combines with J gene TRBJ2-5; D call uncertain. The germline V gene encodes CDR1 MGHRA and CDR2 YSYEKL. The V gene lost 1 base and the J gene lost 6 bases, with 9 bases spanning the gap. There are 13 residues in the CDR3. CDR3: CASSQASIQTQYF. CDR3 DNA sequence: TGCGCCAGCAGCCAAGCCTCGATTCAGACCCAGTACTTC.

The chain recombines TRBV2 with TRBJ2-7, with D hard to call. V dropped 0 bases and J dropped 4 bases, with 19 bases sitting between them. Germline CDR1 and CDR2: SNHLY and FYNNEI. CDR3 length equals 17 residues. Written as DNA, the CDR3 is TGTGCCAGCAGTGAAGCCCAGTATTGGGGATCCGGGTACGAGCAGTACTTC. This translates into CASSEAQYWGSGYEQYF.

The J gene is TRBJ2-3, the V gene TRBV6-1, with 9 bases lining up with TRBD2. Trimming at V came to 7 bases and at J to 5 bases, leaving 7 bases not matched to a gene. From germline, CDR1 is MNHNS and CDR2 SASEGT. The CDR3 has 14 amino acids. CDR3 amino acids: CASTGTSWVDTQYF. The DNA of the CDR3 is TGTGCCAGCACCGGGACTAGCTGGGTAGATACGCAGTATTTT.

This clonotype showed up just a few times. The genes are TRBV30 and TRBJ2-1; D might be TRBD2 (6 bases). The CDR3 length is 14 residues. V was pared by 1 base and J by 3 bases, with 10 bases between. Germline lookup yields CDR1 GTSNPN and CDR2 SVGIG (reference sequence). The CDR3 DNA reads TGTGCCTGGAGTGGTGGTAGCGGCTACAATGAGCAGTTCTTC. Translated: CAWSGGSGYNEQFF.

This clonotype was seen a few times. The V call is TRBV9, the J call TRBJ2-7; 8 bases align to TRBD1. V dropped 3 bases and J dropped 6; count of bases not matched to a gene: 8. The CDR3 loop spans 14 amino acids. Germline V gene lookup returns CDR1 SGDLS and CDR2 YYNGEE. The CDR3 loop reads CASSAGTRGLEQYF. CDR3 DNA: TGTGCCAGCAGCGCGGGAACCAGGGGGCTCGAGCAGTACTTC.

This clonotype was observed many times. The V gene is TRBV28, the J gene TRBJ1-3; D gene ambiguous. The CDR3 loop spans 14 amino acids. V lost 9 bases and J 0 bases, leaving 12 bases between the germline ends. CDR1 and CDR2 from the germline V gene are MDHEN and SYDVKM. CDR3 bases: TGTGCCAGTTTAGGACTGATCTCTGGAAACACCATATATTTT. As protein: CASLGLISGNTIYF. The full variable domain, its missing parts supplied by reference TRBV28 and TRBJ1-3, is DVKVTQSSRYLVKRTGEKVFLECVQDMDHENMFWYRQDPGLGLRLIYFSYDVKMKEKGDIPEGYSVSREKKERFSLILESASTNQTSMYLCASLGLISGNTIYFGEGSWLTVV.

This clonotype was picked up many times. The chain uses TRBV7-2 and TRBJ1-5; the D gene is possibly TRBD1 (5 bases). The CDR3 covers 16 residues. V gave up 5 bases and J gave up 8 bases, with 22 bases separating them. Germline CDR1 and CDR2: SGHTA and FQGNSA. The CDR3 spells CASSESGTERGKPQHF. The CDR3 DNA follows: TGTGCCAGCAGCGAATCCGGCACGGAACGGGGGAAGCCCCAGCATTTT.

For the CDR3, the DNA is TGTGCCAGCAGCTTCTTGCGGGAGGGAGATACGCAGTATTTT. Its protein is CASSFLREGDTQYF. J is TRBJ2-3 and V is TRBV7-2, with 9 bases aligning to TRBD2. V lost 3 bases, J lost 5 bases, and 3 bases stayed unmatched. The CDR3 is 14 amino acids. Germline V lookup: CDR1 SGHTA, CDR2 FQGNSA.

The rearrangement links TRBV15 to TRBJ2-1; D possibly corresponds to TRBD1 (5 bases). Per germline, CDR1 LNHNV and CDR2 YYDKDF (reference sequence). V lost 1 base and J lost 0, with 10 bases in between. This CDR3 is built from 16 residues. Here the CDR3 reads CATSRVDRRSYNEQFF. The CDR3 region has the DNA TGTGCCACCAGCAGAGTTGACAGACGCTCCTACAATGAGCAGTTCTTC.